The table lists the clone carrying this TCR beta chain with a few counts. The CDR3 is 20 amino acids. J lost 6 bases, V lost 1 base, and 21 bases had no gene match. The germline V gene encodes CDR1 MNHNS and CDR2 SASEGT. TCRdb reprocessed the RT-PCR reads with MiXCR, giving one entry per CDR3 protein. The sample has about 700,000 distinct CDR3 sequences; over 12% are singletons. The sequenced material came from memory CD4+ T cells from blood. V is TRBV6-1 and J is TRBJ1-2; 9 nucleotides match TRBD1. The sequence was obtained from a female donor in good health, serving as a healthy control. The CDR3 sequence is CASSEVLLPRTGVVFHGYTF. In DNA form, the CDR3 reads TGTGCCAGCAGTGAAGTATTGTTACCCAGGACAGGGGTAGTTTTCCATGGCTACACCTTC.